This T cell receptor beta chain was obtained from a study of T cell repertoires in cytomegalovirus infection. Study-wide context: Shared public TCR beta signatures pointed to both CMV infection and a matching HLA type.

TCRdb redid the calling of the reads with MiXCR, one entry per CDR3 protein. The sample includes 640,000 or so distinct CDR3 sequences, about 30% of them seen just once. Regarding the study as a whole: CMV-specific HLA-C-restricted TCR beta clonotypes dominated the ex vivo response.

This clonotype was counted many times. Its matching antigen is unknown. J lost 7 bases, V lost 3 bases, and 10 bases had no gene match. CDR1 and CDR2 from the germline V gene are SGHTA and FQGNSA. The CDR3 extends over 16 amino acids. This chain connects TRBV7-2 to TRBJ2-7; 12 bases fit TRBD2. The TCR comes from a human donor in good health (CMV status not recorded). Some clones in this sample may be carry-over from other donors' samples. Sample: cultured PBMCs, taken from culture after CMV antigen stimulation. Written as DNA, the CDR3 is TGTGCCAGCAGCTTGGGACTAGCGGGTCGCCGGGGGGAGCAGTACTTC. Residues: CASSLGLAGRRGEQYF.